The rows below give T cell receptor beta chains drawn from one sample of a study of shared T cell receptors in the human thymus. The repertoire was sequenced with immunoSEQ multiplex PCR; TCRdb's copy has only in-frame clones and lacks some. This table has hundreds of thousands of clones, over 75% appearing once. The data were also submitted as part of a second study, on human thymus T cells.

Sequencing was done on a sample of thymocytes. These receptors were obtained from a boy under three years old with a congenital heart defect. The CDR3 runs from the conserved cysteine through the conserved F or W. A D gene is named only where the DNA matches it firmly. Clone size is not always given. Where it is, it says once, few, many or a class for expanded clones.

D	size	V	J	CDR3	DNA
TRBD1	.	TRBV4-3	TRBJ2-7	CASSQRQGAFRREQYF	TGCGCCAGCAGCCAACGTCAGGGGGCTTTTCGTCGCGAGCAGTACTTC
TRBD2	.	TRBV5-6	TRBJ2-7	CASSGTSGSYEQYF	TGTGCCAGCAGCGGGACTAGCGGGAGCTACGAGCAGTACTTC
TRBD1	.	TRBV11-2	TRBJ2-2	CASSADRADTGELFF	TGTGCCAGCAGCGCCGACAGGGCGGACACCGGGGAGCTGTTTTTT
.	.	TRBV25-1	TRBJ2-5	CASSVGENPYFAQYF	TGTGCCAGCAGTGTAGGGGAAAACCCATATTTCGCCCAGTACTTC
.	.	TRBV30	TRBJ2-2	CAWRAGAGRTGELFF	TGTGCCTGGAGGGCAGGGGCTGGCCGCACCGGGGAGCTGTTTTTT
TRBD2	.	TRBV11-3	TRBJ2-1	CASSLSDGRLAGGPGEQFF	TGTGCCAGCAGCTTATCCGACGGAAGACTAGCGGGAGGGCCGGGTGAGCAGTTCTTC
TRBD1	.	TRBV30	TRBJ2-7	CAWRGQGFYHEQYF	TGTGCCTGGAGGGGACAGGGTTTTTACCACGAGCAGTACTTC
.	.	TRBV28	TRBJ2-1	CATKTRRNSSYNEQFF	TGTGCCACCAAAACTAGACGCAACAGCTCCTACAATGAGCAGTTCTTC
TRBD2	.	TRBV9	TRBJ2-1	CASSSGGSPGVSEQFF	TGTGCCAGCAGCTCCGGGGGGTCCCCAGGAGTAAGTGAGCAGTTCTTC
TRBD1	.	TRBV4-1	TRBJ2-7	CASSQAGTAPYEQYF	TGCGCCAGCAGCCAAGCCGGGACAGCTCCCTACGAGCAGTACTTC
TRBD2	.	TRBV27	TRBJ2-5	CASTGVSSGRPPQETQYF	TGTGCCAGCACCGGGGTGTCTAGCGGGAGGCCTCCGCAAGAGACCCAGTACTTC
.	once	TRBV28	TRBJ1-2	CASSLGEPRSYTF	TGTGCCAGCAGTCTCGGGGAGCCTCGGAGCTACACCTTC
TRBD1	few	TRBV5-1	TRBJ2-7	CASRADRAEQYF	TGCGCCAGCAGGGCGGACAGGGCCGAGCAGTACTTC
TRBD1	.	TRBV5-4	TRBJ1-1	CASSLEQDRGTEAFF	TGTGCCAGCAGCTTGGAGCAGGACAGGGGCACTGAAGCTTTCTTT
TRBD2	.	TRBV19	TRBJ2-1	CASTPGTSDNNEQFF	TGTGCCAGTACCCCCGGGACTAGCGACAACAATGAGCAGTTCTTC
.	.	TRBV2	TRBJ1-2	CASGGGLYGYTF	TGTGCCAGTGGGGGGGGACTCTATGGCTACACCTTC
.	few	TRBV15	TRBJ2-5	CATTTARRGTKETQYF	TGTGCCACCACCACCGCCAGGCGGGGAACTAAAGAGACCCAGTACTTC
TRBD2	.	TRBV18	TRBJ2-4	CASSPKGGTSGRNIQYF	TGTGCCAGCTCACCCAAGGGCGGGACTAGCGGGAGAAACATTCAGTACTTC
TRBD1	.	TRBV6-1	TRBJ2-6	CASSEGGQGISGANVLTF	TGTGCCAGCAGTGAAGGGGGACAGGGCATCTCTGGGGCCAACGTCCTGACTTTC
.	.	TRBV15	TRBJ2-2	CATVGSPGELFF	TGTGCCACCGTTGGGAGCCCCGGGGAGCTGTTTTTT
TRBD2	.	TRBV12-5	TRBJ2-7	CASGLATSIPYEQYF	TGTGCTAGTGGTTTGGCGACTAGCATTCCCTACGAGCAGTACTTC
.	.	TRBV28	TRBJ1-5	CASSLRGFQPQHF	TGTGCCAGCAGTTTGAGGGGGTTTCAGCCCCAGCATTTT
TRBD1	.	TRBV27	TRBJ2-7	CASSPWTGGYEQYF	TGTGCCAGCAGTCCCTGGACAGGGGGGTACGAGCAGTACTTC
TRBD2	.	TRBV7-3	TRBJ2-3	CASSPRGGGTDTQYF	TGTGCCAGCAGCCCCCGGGGGGGAGGCACAGATACGCAGTATTTT
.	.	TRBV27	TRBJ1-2	CASSFQFNYGYTF	TGTGCCAGCAGTTTCCAGTTTAACTATGGCTACACCTTC
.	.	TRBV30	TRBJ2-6	CAWGARGAPTGSRSSGANVLTF	TGTGCCTGGGGTGCCCGTGGAGCCCCGACAGGATCTCGTTCCTCTGGGGCCAACGTCCTGACTTTC
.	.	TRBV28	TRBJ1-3	CASSFGGWVDGNTIYF	TGTGCCAGCAGTTTCGGGGGTTGGGTAGACGGAAACACCATATATTTT
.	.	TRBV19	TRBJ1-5	CASSPRNQPQHF	TGTGCCAGTAGTCCCCGGAATCAGCCCCAGCATTTT
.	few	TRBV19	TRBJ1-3	CASMRSGNTIYF	TGTGCCAGTATGAGATCTGGAAACACCATATATTTT
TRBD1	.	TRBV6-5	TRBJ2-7	CASNPGQGDYYEQYF	TGTGCCAGCAACCCGGGACAGGGGGACTACTACGAGCAGTACTTC
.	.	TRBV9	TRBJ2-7	CASSPGGVALNYEQYF	TGTGCCAGCAGCCCCGGGGGTGTAGCCCTGAACTACGAGCAGTACTTC
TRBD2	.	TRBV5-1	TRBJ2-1	CASSIGLAGSNEQFF	TGCGCCAGCAGCATCGGACTAGCGGGATCTAATGAGCAGTTCTTC
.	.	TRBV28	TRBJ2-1	CASSRPPQGTYNEQFF	TGTGCCAGCAGCCGACCTCCCCAGGGGACCTACAATGAGCAGTTCTTC
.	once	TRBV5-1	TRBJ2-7	CASSLGAPYEQYF	TGCGCCAGCAGCTTGGGAGCCCCCTACGAGCAGTACTTC
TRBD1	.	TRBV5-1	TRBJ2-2	CASSSIGQGNTGELFF	TGCGCCAGCAGCTCCATCGGACAGGGGAACACCGGGGAGCTGTTTTTT
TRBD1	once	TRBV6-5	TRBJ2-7	CASSWGQGDYEQYF	TGTGCCAGCAGTTGGGGACAGGGGGACTACGAGCAGTACTTC
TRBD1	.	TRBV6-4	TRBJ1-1	CASSASPGQGTEAFF	TGTGCCAGCAGTGCCTCTCCGGGACAGGGAACTGAAGCTTTCTTT
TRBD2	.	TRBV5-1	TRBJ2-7	CASSLLAENYEQYF	TGCGCCAGCAGCTTGCTAGCGGAGAACTACGAGCAGTACTTC
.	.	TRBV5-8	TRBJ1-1	CASSQHPHRGNTEAFF	TGTGCCAGCAGCCAGCACCCCCATCGGGGGAACACTGAAGCTTTCTTT
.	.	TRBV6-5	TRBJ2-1	CASSLTSTYNEQFF	TGTGCCAGCAGTTTAACTAGTACGTACAATGAGCAGTTCTTC
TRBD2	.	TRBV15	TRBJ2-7	CATSRDGGLAASYEQYF	TGTGCCACCAGCAGAGATGGGGGACTAGCGGCTTCCTACGAGCAGTACTTC
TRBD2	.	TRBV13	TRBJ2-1	CASSWTRGGVRNEQFF	TGTGCCAGCAGCTGGACCCGGGGGGGCGTAAGGAATGAGCAGTTCTTC
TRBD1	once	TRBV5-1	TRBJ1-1	CASSHQGARNTEAFF	TGCGCCAGCAGCCATCAGGGGGCCAGAAACACTGAAGCTTTCTTT
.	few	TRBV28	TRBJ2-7	CASSPQRGEDYEQYF	TGTGCCAGCAGTCCTCAACGCGGGGAGGACTACGAGCAGTACTTC
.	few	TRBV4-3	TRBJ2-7	CASSQDDSEQYF	TGCGCCAGCAGCCAAGACGACAGCGAGCAGTACTTC
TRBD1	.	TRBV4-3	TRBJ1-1	CASSQDQERAGGRTEAFF	TGCGCCAGCAGCCAAGATCAAGAAAGGGCAGGGGGGCGGACTGAAGCTTTCTTT
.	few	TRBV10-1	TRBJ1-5	CASSESRGAGARSNQPQHF	TGCGCCAGCAGTGAGTCACGAGGGGCAGGGGCAAGGAGCAATCAGCCCCAGCATTTT
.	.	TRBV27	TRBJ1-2	CASSLSAGRYYGYTF	TGTGCCAGCAGTTTATCTGCAGGGAGGTACTATGGCTACACCTTC
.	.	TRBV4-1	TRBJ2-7	CASSQTSGQGTYEQYF	TGCGCCAGCAGCCAAACTTCTGGGCAGGGGACCTACGAGCAGTACTTC
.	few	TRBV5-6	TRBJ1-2	CASRAGRANYGYTF	TGTGCCAGCAGGGCAGGTCGAGCTAACTATGGCTACACCTTC
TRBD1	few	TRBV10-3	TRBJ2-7	CAISEASGQPPYEQYF	TGTGCCATCAGTGAGGCCTCGGGACAGCCACCCTACGAGCAGTACTTC
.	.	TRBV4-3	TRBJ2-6	CASSQETVTFSGANVLTF	TGCGCCAGCAGCCAAGAAACAGTGACCTTCTCTGGGGCCAACGTCCTGACTTTC
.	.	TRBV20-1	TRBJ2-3	CSARRQPVGYF	TGCAGTGCTAGGAGACAGCCCGTTGGGTATTTT
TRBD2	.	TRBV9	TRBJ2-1	CASSYKDPSGYNEQFF	TGTGCCAGCAGCTACAAGGATCCTAGCGGATACAATGAGCAGTTCTTC
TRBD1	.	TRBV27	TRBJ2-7	CASIQTGQASSYEQYF	TGTGCCAGCATTCAAACCGGACAGGCGAGCTCCTACGAGCAGTACTTC
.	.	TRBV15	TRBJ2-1	CATSRSLREKRVLLNEQFF	TGTGCCACCAGCAGATCTCTCAGGGAAAAGAGAGTCCTACTAAATGAGCAGTTCTTC
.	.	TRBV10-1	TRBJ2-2	CASSESVVGGELFF	TGCGCCAGCAGTGAGTCGGTAGTTGGCGGGGAGCTGTTTTTT